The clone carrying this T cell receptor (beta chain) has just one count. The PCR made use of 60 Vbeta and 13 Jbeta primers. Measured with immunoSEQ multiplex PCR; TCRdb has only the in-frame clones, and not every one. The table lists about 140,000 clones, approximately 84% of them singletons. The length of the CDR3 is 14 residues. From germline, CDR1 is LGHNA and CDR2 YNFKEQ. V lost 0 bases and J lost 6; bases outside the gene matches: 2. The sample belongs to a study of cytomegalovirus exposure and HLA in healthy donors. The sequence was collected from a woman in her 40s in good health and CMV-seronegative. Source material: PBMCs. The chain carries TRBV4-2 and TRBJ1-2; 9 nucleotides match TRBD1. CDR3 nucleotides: TGTGCCAGCAGCCAAGAGTGGACAGGGGATGGCTACACCTTC. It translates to CASSQEWTGDGYTF.